This T cell receptor beta chain was obtained from a study of cytomegalovirus exposure and HLA in healthy donors (dated by TCRdb to 2015 to 2018). Some background on the complete study: An earlier analysis of approximately 590 of the donors reported approximately 300 Gb of sequence data and 117 million unique TCR beta sequences from roughly 200 million T cells. An early release that covered 500 to 800 HLA-typed donors contained 300 to 350 gigabases of sequencing data and some 87 million unique TCR sequences. Among the approximately 420 genotyped donors, approximately 82% belonged to the genetic ancestry cluster associated with self-reported Caucasian donors. The study aimed to test whether cataloging public T cell receptors could reveal signatures of past pathogen exposure. The study used immunosequencing to profile the T cell repertoires of under 700 subjects and linked those repertoires to cytomegalovirus serostatus. A separate validation cohort of over a hundred different subjects was used in addition to the roughly 720-subject first cohort. The study combined high-throughput TCR immunosequencing, statistical association of individual TCRs with disease status, and machine learning to predict cytomegalovirus infection status. A later analysis re-examined previously published TCR beta repertoires from just over 650 donors and added high-resolution HLA genotyping to investigate patterns of TCR occurrence. The later analysis used no new phenotypic data to find candidate immune exposures, relying instead on TCR beta sequences and their occurrence across donors. An earlier analysis of some 600 of the donors applied high-throughput TCR beta sequencing to assess whether each TCR beta V gene segment acted as functional or pseudogenic. Donor age, sex, ethnicity and CMV serostatus were collected together with the repertoire data. A later genetic analysis used genome-wide SNP genotypes for about 65% of the 666 donors, treating that subset as a discovery cohort. All discovery cohort repertoires had been generated using a single sequencing platform. HLA typing included class I and class II loci at four-digit resolution. Typing coverage differed by locus: A, B, C, DRB1 and DQB1 were typed in roughly 620-640 donors, DQA1 in 522, DPA1 in some 600, and DPB1 in around 440. About 5 DR-DQ haplotypes were handled as single units for association and clustering, since linkage in the cohort was strong. Among roughly 400 genotyped donors of the cohort, an average of about 240,000 unique TCR beta nucleotide sequences was sequenced per donor, of which 15% to 20% were non-productive.

In the case of this clone: Its antigen is currently not known. No much larger clone is present one base from it, and per-base qualities are unavailable.

General study outcomes and caveats: A few of the identified cytomegalovirus-associated TCR beta chains were confirmed in vitro to be specific for cytomegalovirus antigens. Because some donors lacked HLA typing at each locus, the association tests relied only on the typed subset. A later analysis associated 15,000 or so TCR beta sequences with specific HLA alleles at a false discovery rate of 0.05. Correlated functional status among segregating V segments might be attributable to linkage disequilibrium, but an unknown experimental factor could not be ruled out. In a later genetic analysis, a missense DCLRE1C variant was associated with V-gene and J-gene trimming of TCR beta chains, and the association was replicated in an independent cohort. While some public TCRs were present in many individuals, most TCR sequences turned up only very rarely across donors. In a later analysis, HLA-associated TCR beta chains were found to be more clonally expanded and to have lower generation probabilities than equally common non-associated chains. In an earlier analysis of some 500 of the donors, most TCR beta V segments were observed in productive rearrangements about 90% or about 30% of the time, broadly matching IMGT annotations. Several of the top co-occurrence clusters appeared to be linked to parvovirus B19, influenza, CMV and Epstein-Barr virus, according to a later analysis. Presence/absence analyses assumed roughly uniform sequencing depth across donors, an assumption that may not hold. In a later analysis, most CMV-associated TCR beta chains were found to appear HLA-restricted, with HLA associations seemingly driven largely by CMV exposure. According to a later analysis, TCR association rates differed among HLA loci, with DRB1 alleles showing the most associated TCRs and HLA-C alleles showing the fewest. A cluster of highly shared sequence variants was judged likely to represent a technical artifact of the sequencing pipeline. The authors suggested that the approach could potentially be generalized to other disease states and immunological phenotypes. A further reported finding was that TCR beta sequences accurately predicted the HLA-A and HLA-B alleles for most subjects in the first cohort. The study listed around 160 TCR beta chains as associated with cytomegalovirus. In this cohort, only TCR beta chains were sequenced, and detectable features were limited by the absence of alpha or paired-chain data. Because the 87-base-pair reads could not distinguish some IMGT-functional V segments, including TRBV6-2 and TRBV6-3, those segments were excluded. Because counts were too low, some 17 rarely observed V segments, including chromosome 9 orphons, were excluded from the earlier analysis of several hundred of the donors. Immune exposure information for the cohort was limited to CMV serostatus. A later genetic analysis reported fewer N-insertions in productive TCRs among donors in an Asian-associated ancestry cluster than the roughly 700-donor mean. The classifier was reported to diagnose cytomegalovirus status with high specificity and sensitivity in both the original and validation cohorts. Assigning TCR associations to individual alleles was difficult when HLA alleles, especially DR and DQ, strongly co-occurred.

In total, roughly 710 healthy bone marrow donors made up the cohort. Cohort members were all nominally healthy when sampled, although unrecorded immune exposures were likely present. The donor tested CMV seronegative and was one of the 352 seronegative cohort members. A peripheral blood sample was collected from each donor, and TCR beta sequencing was performed on peripheral blood mononuclear cells. Genomic DNA extraction from the blood cell samples was performed with the Qiagen DNeasy Blood Extraction Kit. The library was produced with the immunoSEQ multiplex PCR assay. The multiplex PCR relied on a mix of 60 forward primers for TCR Vbeta segments and 13 reverse primers for TCR Jbeta segments. A multiplex PCR assay on genomic DNA amplified the CDR3 region of rearranged TCR beta genes. On the Illumina HiSeq System, the amplified TCR beta libraries were sequenced as 87-base-pair reads. The paper's data handling went like this. Across the roughly 640 repertoires, a later analysis counted about 81 million unique TCR beta chains, roughly 11 million of which were shared by at least two donors. Raw reads were error-corrected and collapsed into unique sequences with a nearest-neighbor algorithm that merged closely related sequences to remove PCR and sequencing errors. Alignment of CDR3 sequences to IMGT reference sequences was used to assign V, D and J gene segments. For a sequence to be retained, a match of at least six nucleotides to both a V gene segment and a J gene segment was required. A rearrangement counted as productive if the CDR3 had no stop codons and remained in frame with V and J, and every other rearrangement counted as non-productive. Following IMGT convention, CDR3 was defined as the stretch from the second conserved V-encoded cysteine up to the conserved J-encoded phenylalanine. The earlier analysis of about 590 of the donors excluded sequences that lacked an unambiguous match to a single V gene segment. In an earlier analysis of approximately 590 of the donors, V segments were called functional above 56.7% productive rearrangements and were called segregating when the between-donor standard deviation exceeded 5%. A statistical classification framework was built for diagnosing cytomegalovirus status from the catalog of TCR beta chain sequences. In a later analysis, V and J genes were assigned by comparing TCR nucleotide sequences against IMGT/GENE-DB human TR gene sequences. Using the TCRdist pipeline, a later analysis assigned CDR3 sequences along with most-parsimonious VDJ recombination scenarios. In a later analysis, every TCR beta chain was defined by the combination of its CDR3 amino acid sequence and its V-gene family, and reads without a unique V-gene family were dropped. To address suspected cross-contamination and a sequencing artifact, a later analysis removed roughly 580 highly shared, low-generation-probability nucleotide sequences. For each public chain, a later analysis derived a clonal expansion index from normalized ranks of inferred template counts within each repertoire. Generation probabilities in a later analysis came from a VDJ recombination model fitted to out-of-frame rearrangements, and those results were checked against IGoR. Hypergeometric tests were used in a later analysis to score TCR-TCR, TCR-HLA and TCR-CMV co-occurrence, with a repertoire-size bias correction applied to the TCR pairs. To estimate false discovery rates, a later analysis permuted the HLA or CMV assignments 20 times. A later analysis grouped co-occurring TCRs with DBSCAN, adding TCRdist sequence similarity when clustering within HLA-allele-positive subsets. Repertoires with fewer than 30,000 or more than 120,000 public chains, plus five repertoires with anomalous nucleotide sharing, were excluded from co-occurrence clustering. The source is immuneACCESS, and TCRdb retained only in-frame sequences with V and J called. Part of the clones is not carried over; for the studies checked, unresolved V genes explain less than half of this, and the remainder is unexplained. The D gene and trimming were derived from the DNA, and the V and J assignments and clone size from that table. This sample is represented by approximately 220,000 clones; 76% of them were singletons. The ten largest clones add up to 0.63% of the sample.

Taken from the germline V gene, the CDR1 and CDR2 loops are SNHLY and FYNNEI. A distance of 9 bases separates the germline ends of V and J, which lose 3 bases and 1 base respectively. From its cysteine to its phenylalanine, the CDR3 spans 14 amino acids. CDR3 DNA is the only sequence kept; it has 42 bases, read in frame from the first base. Sequenced material: PBMCs. Rearrangement joined TRBV2 to TRBJ1-1, with the D gene uncertain. This receptor was identified in a man aged 18 to 35 in good health and CMV-seronegative. The bases are TGTGCCAGCAGTGACGGGGTCTCGAACACTGAAGCTTTCTTT. It is translated as CASSDGVSNTEAFF. Joined to the reference TRBV2 and TRBJ1-1 proteins, this CDR3 gives the full variable domain: EPEVTQTPSHQVTQMGQEVILRCVPISNHLYFYWYRQILGQKVEFLVSFYNNEISEKSEIFDDQFSVERPDGSNFTLKIRSTKLEDSAMYFCASSDGVSNTEAFFGQGTRLTVV.